This T cell receptor beta chain was found in a study of OX40 agonist ivuxolimab in advanced cancers. Study-level background: Those treated in dose escalation had hepatocellular carcinoma, melanoma, renal cell cancer or head and neck cancer. Three patients responded partially, comprising one with hepatocellular carcinoma and two with cutaneous melanoma. Study-wide results and limits: The CD4+ and CD8+ T cells in the blood had expanded clonally by week 6 at 0.1 to 3.0 mg/kg.

In regard to this clone: The antigen is not known.

CDR3 length: 14 residues. V lost 0 bases, J lost 8 bases, and 14 bases lay in between. CDR1 and CDR2 (germline): SGHRS, YFSETQ. Some clones are missing from TCRdb's copy, which holds only in-frame ones; the method was immunoSEQ multiplex PCR. The sample holds about 70,000 clones, approximately 90% seen once. The TCR originated in an adult with an advanced solid tumor such as melanoma, head and neck, liver or kidney cancer. The chain recombines TRBV5-1 with TRBJ1-2; possibly TRBD1 for D (6 bases). The specimen comprised CD4+ or CD8+ T cells sorted from blood, sampled in a trial of the OX40 agonist ivuxolimab. CDR3 sequence: CASSLEVTQGGYTF. CDR3 nucleotide sequence: TGCGCCAGCAGCTTGGAAGTCACTCAGGGGGGCTACACCTTC.